This passage covers 29 T cell receptor beta chains from one sample sequenced in a study of low-dose radiotherapy and immunotherapy resistance in tumors. The time point here: before trial treatment. TRAV and TRBV primers primed cDNA for both TCRalpha and TCRbeta. Amplification of TCRs used a constant-region primer and V-primer adapter for roughly 18 PCR cycles. TCRdb fed the reads into MiXCR, producing one record per CDR3 protein. The sample consists of about 82,000 distinct CDR3 sequences, 15% to 20% of them appearing once. The material was PBMCs, obtained before treatment. All receptors come from a male donor with prostate cancer.

This clonotype showed up many times. At one boundary the junction diverges from the germline segment, which might be a read error. The CDR3, as DNA: TGTGCCAGCAGCCTAGCCCCACCTGGGATCGGAAACACCATATATTTT. Protein product: CASSLAPPGIGNTIYF. This chain uses TRBV7-8 with TRBJ1-3; unclear D gene. CDR1 SGHVS and CDR2 FQNEAQ come from the germline V gene. The CDR3 loop spans 16 amino acids.

This clonotype occurred many times. The CDR3 coding sequence is TGTGCCAGCAGTTCCCTAGTGAACGTATACAATGAGCAGTTCTTC. It codes for CASSSLVNVYNEQFF. The chain has TRBV27 and TRBJ2-1, with D uncertain. Germline CDR1 MNHEY, CDR2 SMNVEV (reference sequence). This CDR3 contains 15 residues. Trimming removed 4 bases at V and 4 bases at J, with 14 bases between.

This chain joins TRBV14 and TRBJ2-5; D gene unclear. The germline V gene has CDR1 SGHDN and CDR2 FVKESK. V dropped 1 base and J dropped 11 bases, with 11 bases sitting between them. The CDR3 has 12 amino acids. The CDR3 DNA reads as TGTGCCAGCAGCCAAGGATACAATGAGCAGTACTTC. It encodes CASSQGYNEQYF.

This clonotype was observed a few times. The chain uses TRBV28 and TRBJ1-2, with D possibly TRBD1 on 5 matching bases. The CDR3 runs 14 residues. Trimming took off 5 bases at V and 6 bases at J, with 16 bases between the two ends. From germline, CDR1 is MDHEN and CDR2 SYDVKM. The CDR3 region has the DNA TGTGCCAGCAGTCTCTACCCCTCAGGGAATGGCTACACCTTC. This codes for CASSLYPSGNGYTF.

This clonotype was picked up many times. The rearrangement joins TRBV20-1 to TRBJ2-1; D might be TRBD1 or TRBD2, each matching 5 bases. Germline V CDR1 and CDR2: DFQATT, SNEGSKA (reference sequence). V gave up 1 base and J gave up 1 base, with 14 bases separating them. CDR3 length: 16 amino acids. The CDR3 spells CSARVLGEISYNEQFF. CDR3 bases: TGCAGTGCTAGAGTCTTGGGGGAGATTTCCTACAATGAGCAGTTCTTC.

This clonotype has a count of ten or more. This chain joins TRBV4-2 and TRBJ1-2, with D uncertain. The V gene's germline CDR1 is LGHNA and CDR2 YNFKEQ. V shed 0 bases and J shed 4 bases, with 15 bases lying between them. The CDR3 length is 16 residues. The CDR3 DNA follows: TGTGCCAGCAGCCAAGATTTTTTGGCCCTATCCTATGGCTACACCTTC. The encoded protein is CASSQDFLALSYGYTF.

This chain connects TRBV2 to TRBJ2-1; 8 nucleotides match TRBD2. The CDR3 covers 19 residues. The V and J ends lost 6 bases and 2 bases, in that order; junction bases with no gene match: 18. CDR1 and CDR2 (germline): SNHLY, FYNNEI. CDR3 in DNA: TGTGCCAGCAGCCTGATGACTAGCGTCTACCTACCTACCTACAATGAGCAGTTCTTC. This encodes CASSLMTSVYLPTYNEQFF.

This clonotype was counted between two and nine times. V usage is TRBV7-8 and J usage is TRBJ2-7, with TRBD1 identical over 8 bases. The CDR3 runs 14 residues. J lost 5 bases, V lost 5 bases, and 8 bases had no gene match. Germline V gene data show CDR1 as SGHVS and CDR2 as FQNEAQ. The CDR3 coding sequence is TGTGCCAGCAGCCGTAGACAGGGGCGCGACGAGCAGTACTTC. Its translation: CASSRRQGRDEQYF.

This chain uses TRBV23-1 with TRBJ2-7; 7 bases match TRBD1. Being an ORF, TRBV23-1 has a function that is uncertain. The CDR3 contains 15 residues. J was trimmed by 6 bases and V by 0 bases; bases with no gene match: 8. The CDR3 DNA is TGCGCCAGCAGTCAATCATGCCGGGACAGATCCGAGCAGTACTTC. As protein: CASSQSCRDRSEQYF.

This clonotype was picked up many times. The chain joins TRBV18 to TRBJ1-3, with unresolved D. The V and J ends lost 4 bases and 0 bases respectively, with 13 bases between them. In germline, CDR1 is KGHSH, CDR2 LQKENI. This CDR3 region has 16 residues. CDR3 nucleotide sequence: TGTGCCAGCTCACGAAACTGGGTCGTCTCTGGAAACACCATATATTTT. This encodes CASSRNWVVSGNTIYF.

This clonotype was seen many times. The chain carries TRBV30 and TRBJ1-2; D remains unclear. V was trimmed by 1 base and J by 4 bases, leaving 7 bases between them. CDR3 length: 12 residues. Germline CDR1 GTSNPN, CDR2 SVGIG (reference sequence). The CDR3 reads CAWSGTPYGYTF. DNA of the CDR3: TGTGCCTGGAGTGGGACGCCCTATGGCTACACCTTC.

This clonotype turned up a few times. The chain joins TRBV4-1 to TRBJ1-5, with D possibly being TRBD1 (6 bases). The CDR3 is made up of 14 amino acids. Trimming stripped 5 bases from V and 4 bases from J, with 12 bases between. CDR1 and CDR2 from the germline V gene are MGHRA and YSYEKL. The chain's CDR3 is CASSREQGNQPQHF. The DNA for the CDR3 is TGCGCCAGCAGCAGAGAACAGGGAAATCAGCCCCAGCATTTT.

This clonotype was detected ten times or more. The rearrangement joins TRBV19 to TRBJ1-6, with a weak D call TRBD1 (6 bases). V lost 8 bases, J lost 7 bases, and 9 bases lay in between. The CDR3 contains 12 residues. Germline CDR1 and CDR2: LNHDA and SQIVND (reference sequence). The CDR3 region is CASQGGNSPLHF. CDR3 DNA: TGTGCCAGTCAAGGGGGAAATTCACCCCTCCACTTT.

Note on this clonotype: One base away lies a much larger clone, so this may be a sequencing read error. The chain recombines TRBV9 with TRBJ2-7, with D perhaps TRBD1 (5 bases). Germline V CDR1 and CDR2: SGDLS, YYNGEE. The CDR3 has 14 residues. CDR3 residues: CASSVDPGNYEQNF. CDR3 nucleotides: TGTGCCAGCAGCGTAGATCCAGGGAATTACGAGCAGAACTTC.

As for this clonotype: This sequence is one base from a far larger clone and is likely a read error. The J gene is TRBJ2-5, the V gene TRBV6-8, with a tentative D call TRBD1 (6 bases). The CDR3 length is 11 residues. From germline, CDR1 is MNHGY and CDR2 SAAAGT. CDR3: CASTKGETLYF. For the CDR3, the DNA is TGTGCCAGCACCAAGGGGGAGACCCTGTACTTC.

V is TRBV10-3 and J is TRBJ2-1; TRBD2 matches at 7 bases. Trimming took 0 bases from V and 5 from J; bases not matched to a gene: 7. This CDR3 has 16 residues. Germline lookup yields CDR1 ENHRY and CDR2 SYGVKD. CDR3 DNA: TGTGCCATCAGTGAGTCCCGCGGGGGAATAAACAATGAGCAGTTCTTC. The encoded protein is CAISESRGGINNEQFF.

Points on this clonotype: A read error is likely here: a far larger clone is one base away. The chain couples TRBV6-6 to TRBJ1-6; weak D call: TRBD1 (5 bases). With 6 bases removed from V and 10 bases from J, the gap between germline ends came to 22 bases. This CDR3 is 16 amino acids long. In germline, CDR1 is MNHNY, CDR2 SVGAGI (reference sequence). CDR3 sequence: CASRRQWGHPGSPLHF. The CDR3 DNA is TGTGCCAGCAGGAGACAGTGGGGCCACCCGGGGTCACCCCTCCACTTT.

The table lists this clonotype with many counts. This chain joins TRBV27 and TRBJ2-7; 8 positions match TRBD1. Germline V gives CDR1 MNHEY, CDR2 SMNVEV (reference sequence). This CDR3 is built from 17 residues. Unmatched junction bases numbered 19, after V lost 6 bases and J lost 6 bases. The chain's CDR3 is CASRLDGRTGSLGEQYF. The CDR3 nucleotides are TGTGCCAGCAGGCTTGACGGACGGACAGGGTCTCTCGGCGAGCAGTACTTC.

Ten or more counts support this clonotype. This CDR3 reads CASSLGGGTYEQYF. CDR3 coding DNA: TGTGCCAGCAGCTTAGGGGGAGGAACCTACGAGCAGTACTTC. J is TRBJ2-7 and V is TRBV7-8; possible D gene TRBD2, 6 bases. Germline CDR1 reads SGHVS; CDR2 reads FQNEAQ. V lost 1 base, J lost 2 bases, and 9 bases lay in between. This CDR3 contains 14 residues.

This clonotype was counted many times. The rearrangement links TRBV6-5 to TRBJ2-7, with 7 bases aligning to TRBD2. After removal of 6 bases from V and 0 bases from J, the junction contained 11 bases not matched to a gene. From germline, CDR1 is MNHEY and CDR2 SVGAGI. The CDR3 spans 16 residues. The CDR3 loop reads CASSKFARETSYEQYF. CDR3 sequence (DNA): TGTGCCAGCAGCAAATTCGCGCGGGAGACCTCCTACGAGCAGTACTTC.

This clonotype was seen repeatedly, ten times or more. This sequence joins TRBV6-6 and TRBJ1-1; 10 bases line up with TRBD1. The CDR3 extends over 13 amino acids. From germline, CDR1 is MNHNY and CDR2 SVGAGI (reference sequence). The J segment lost 11 bases and the V segment lost 0 bases, leaving 3 bases of the junction unmatched. The CDR3 loop reads CASSYSDRGQAFF. CDR3 coding DNA: TGTGCCAGCAGTTACTCCGACAGGGGGCAGGCTTTCTTT.

This clonotype was observed at least ten times. The chain combines TRBV24-1 with TRBJ2-2, with TRBD1 as a possible D gene (5 bases). Trimming shortened V by 4 bases and J by 0 bases, and 17 bases separated the two germline ends. Germline lookup yields CDR1 KGHDR and CDR2 SFDVKD. This CDR3 is 18 amino acids long. This chain's CDR3 is CATSDLRQTASNTGELFF. In DNA, the CDR3 is TGTGCCACCAGTGACCTCCGACAGACCGCTTCGAACACCGGGGAGCTGTTTTTT.

This chain uses TRBV27 with TRBJ2-1; 9 bases fit TRBD1. After removal of 6 bases from V and 2 bases from J, the junction contained 5 bases not matched to a gene. The CDR3 contains 15 residues. CDR1 is MNHEY, CDR2 SMNVEV, per germline (reference sequence). The DNA for the CDR3 is TGTGCCAGCAGGGGATACAGGGGGCCCTACAATGAGCAGTTCTTC. Protein sequence: CASRGYRGPYNEQFF.

This clonotype was detected many times. The chain is built from TRBV3-1 and TRBJ1-6, with 9 nucleotides matching TRBD1. There are 16 residues in the CDR3. In germline, CDR1 is LGHDT, CDR2 YNNKEL (reference sequence). V was clipped by 0 bases and J by 7 bases; unmatched bases: 4. The CDR3 loop is CASSQDNRGRNSPLHF. In nucleotides, the CDR3 is TGTGCCAGCAGCCAAGATAACAGGGGGCGGAATTCACCCCTCCACTTT.

There are many counts of this clonotype. The rearrangement joins TRBV20-1 to TRBJ2-4; D possibly matches TRBD1 or TRBD2 (6 bases each). Germline V lookup: CDR1 DFQATT, CDR2 SNEGSKA (reference sequence). The CDR3 has 12 amino acids. V was shortened by 1 base and J by 7 bases, with 8 bases between the two germline ends. CDR3 nucleotide sequence: TGCAGTGCTAGAGTGGGGGGCAACATTCAGTACTTC. Protein: CSARVGGNIQYF.

This clonotype was found many times. J is TRBJ1-2 and V is TRBV6-1; no clear D. V lost 8 bases and J lost 5, with 18 bases in between. CDR1 is MNHNS and CDR2 is SASEGT in the germline V gene. The CDR3 extends over 14 amino acids. The CDR3 region is CASEPGQTRYGYTF. The CDR3 nucleotides are TGTGCCAGCGAGCCGGGCCAGACACGTTATGGCTACACCTTC.

The sample holds many counts of this clonotype. This chain links TRBV5-1 with TRBJ2-1, with a tentative D call TRBD1 (7 bases). This CDR3 has 13 residues. Looked up from germline, CDR1 is SGHRS and CDR2 is YFSETQ. The V end lost 7 bases, the J end lost 8 bases, and 16 bases lay between the germline ends. The CDR3 region is CASGGTGTDEQFF. The CDR3 region has the DNA TGCGCCAGCGGGGGGACTGGGACAGATGAGCAGTTCTTC.

This clonotype was detected ten times or more. The CDR3 sequence: CASSERKGTDTQYF. In DNA form, the CDR3 reads TGTGCCAGCAGCGAGCGGAAGGGCACAGATACGCAGTATTTT. The chain carries TRBV2 and TRBJ2-3; possibly TRBD2 for D (5 bases). The CDR3 contains 14 residues. The V end lost 6 bases, the J end lost 1 base, and 11 bases lay between the germline ends. The germline V gene has CDR1 SNHLY and CDR2 FYNNEI.

Many counts were recorded for this clonotype. The V gene is TRBV12-3 or TRBV12-4, the J gene TRBJ2-2; possible D gene TRBD2, 7 bases. Trimming stripped 3 bases from V and 8 bases from J, with 19 bases between. The length of the CDR3 is 16 residues. The CDR3 DNA reads as TGTGCCAGCAGTTTCGTGGCGGGGGCCCGCCCGGGGGAGCTGTTTTTT. It codes for CASSFVAGARPGELFF.